This is a list of T cell receptor beta chains from one sample in a study of T cell changes during pregnancy in multiple sclerosis. Sequenced by immunoSEQ multiplex PCR; TCRdb stores in-frame clones only, minus some. This sample yields 100,000 or so clones, of which approximately 90% are seen a single time; under 0.85% belongs to the top ten. The input for sequencing was peripheral blood, taken in the second trimester of pregnancy. These receptors were collected from a female donor in good health, enrolled as a control in a pregnancy study. The CDR3 runs from the conserved cysteine through the conserved F or W. Each record gives: J gene, clone size, V gene, D gene, CDR3 DNA, CDR3 protein. A D gene is named only where the DNA matches it firmly. The size of a clone is reported for some rows only, either as once, few or many, or as a class for expanded clones.

>TRBJ2-7|-|TRBV5-4|TRBD2
TGTGCCAGCAGCACGGGACTAGCGGTCTACGAGCAGTACTTC
CASSTGLAVYEQYF
>TRBJ1-5|once|TRBV7-2|-
TGTGCCAGCAGCGTCGACAGTACCAATCAGCCCCAGCATTTT
CASSVDSTNQPQHF
>TRBJ1-4|-|TRBV5-4|-
TGTGCCAGCAGCTTGGCGGGGGTCACACCTAATGAAAAACTGTTTTTT
CASSLAGVTPNEKLFF
>TRBJ1-1|-|TRBV6-6|-
TGTGCCAGCAGTCCTCCTCTGAGGGACACTGAAGCTTTCTTT
CASSPPLRDTEAFF
>TRBJ2-7|-|TRBV18|TRBD1
TGTGCCAGCTCACCACCCGGACAGGGATCACCCTACGAGCAGTACTTC
CASSPPGQGSPYEQYF
>TRBJ2-4|-|TRBV6-6|-
TGTGCCAGCGATACCGGGACTCAAAACATTCAGTACTTC
CASDTGTQNIQYF
>TRBJ2-5|-|TRBV19|-
TGTGCCAGTAGTATAGGAGGCAGTCCAAAGACCCAGTACTTC
CASSIGGSPKTQYF
>TRBJ2-1|-|TRBV29-1|-
TGCAGCGTTGAAGAGAGGGACAATGAGCAGTTCTTC
CSVEERDNEQFF
>TRBJ2-2|-|TRBV6-1|TRBD2
TGTGCCAGCAGTGACCGAGGACGGGAGGGTGACACCGGGGAGCTGTTTTTT
CASSDRGREGDTGELFF
>TRBJ1-2|-|TRBV6-5|TRBD1
TGTGCCAGCAGCCCGGGACAGGGGTTTGGCTACACCTTC
CASSPGQGFGYTF
>TRBJ2-3|-|TRBV27|-
TGTGCCAGCAGTTTCGGGGGTCCCTCAGATACGCAGTATTTT
CASSFGGPSDTQYF
>TRBJ1-2|-|TRBV10-3|-
TGTGCCATCAGTGACTCCTATGGCTACACCTTC
CAISDSYGYTF
>TRBJ1-4|-|TRBV6-5|-
TGTGCCAGCAGTTACGGCCAGGCAACTAATGAAAAACTGTTTTTT
CASSYGQATNEKLFF
>TRBJ2-1|-|TRBV19|TRBD2
TGTGCCAGTAGTATGGTACTAGCGGCTGTTACCTACAATGAGCAGTTCTTC
CASSMVLAAVTYNEQFF
>TRBJ1-5|-|TRBV7-2|-
TGTGCCAGCAGTGGGAGTAGCAATCAGCCCCAGCATTTT
CASSGSSNQPQHF
>TRBJ2-1|once|TRBV6-6|TRBD2
TGTGCCAGCACATCCAGCGGGAGCTCCTACAATGAGCAGTTCTTC
CASTSSGSSYNEQFF
>TRBJ1-3|once|TRBV19|-
TGTGCCAGTAGTATCATCGGGAACACCATATATTTT
CASSIIGNTIYF
>TRBJ2-3|-|TRBV5-1|-
TGCGCCAGCAGCTTGGACAGGGCAAAAGATACGCAGTATTTT
CASSLDRAKDTQYF
>TRBJ1-2|-|TRBV15|-
TGTGCCACCAGCAGAGCGTTGGCAGGGGCCTATGGCTACACCTTC
CATSRALAGAYGYTF
>TRBJ2-7|once|TRBV7-2|TRBD2
TGTGCCAGCAGCAGGGAACTAGCGGGGGGTAATGAGCAGTACTTC
CASSRELAGGNEQYF
>TRBJ2-7|-|TRBV19|TRBD1
TGTGCCAGTAGTATAGGCCGGGACAGAAGCTCCTACGAGCAGTACTTC
CASSIGRDRSSYEQYF
>TRBJ2-7|-|TRBV27|TRBD1
TGTGCCAGCAGGGGGGACAGCCAAACCTACGAGCAGTACTTC
CASRGDSQTYEQYF
>TRBJ1-4|-|TRBV6-5|-
TGTGCCAGCAGCTCCGACCAGGGAAATGAAAAACTGTTTTTT
CASSSDQGNEKLFF
>TRBJ1-1|-|TRBV6-5|-
TGTGCCAGCAGTAACCGGTTCACTGAAGCTTTCTTT
CASSNRFTEAFF
>TRBJ2-7|-|TRBV12-5|TRBD1
TGTGCTAGTGGTTTGGTAGCTACGGGACAGGGGCCGAGCGAGCAGTACTTC
CASGLVATGQGPSEQYF
>TRBJ1-5|few|TRBV6-5|-
TGTGCCAGCAGGACAAGTATCTTTAGCAATCAGCCCCAGCATTTT
CASRTSIFSNQPQHF
>TRBJ2-7|-|TRBV7-2|-
TGTGCCAGCAGCACCGTTGCCGCGACAGTCTCCTACGAGCAGTACTTC
CASSTVAATVSYEQYF
>TRBJ1-4|-|TRBV5-4|TRBD1
TGTGCCAGCAGCTCGGGACAGGGGGATGAAAAACTGTTTTTT
CASSSGQGDEKLFF
>TRBJ2-3|once|TRBV7-2|TRBD2
TGTGCCAGCAGCTTAGGGGTAGCGGGGGACGGCACAGATACGCAGTATTTT
CASSLGVAGDGTDTQYF
>TRBJ1-4|-|TRBV4-1|-
TGCGCCAGCAGCCAAGCCGGGACTGGGACTAATGAAAAACTGTTTTTT
CASSQAGTGTNEKLFF
>TRBJ1-1|-|TRBV5-1|TRBD1
TGCGCCAGCAGCATAAGACAGGGCAACACTGAAGCTTTCTTT
CASSIRQGNTEAFF
>TRBJ2-2|-|TRBV2|-
TGTGCCAGCGGGGCAGGGCAGAACACCGGGGAGCTGTTTTTT
CASGAGQNTGELFF
>TRBJ1-1|few|TRBV4-1|TRBD1
TGCGCCAGCAGCCAGGGGGACAGGGGAAACACTGAAGCTTTCTTT
CASSQGDRGNTEAFF
>TRBJ1-1|-|TRBV27|TRBD1
TGTGCCAGCAGCACGGGGGGCAGGGGGCTAACTGAAGCTTTCTTT
CASSTGGRGLTEAFF
>TRBJ2-7|-|TRBV5-1|TRBD2
TGCGCCAGCAGCGCGAGCGGGATATACGAGCAGTACTTC
CASSASGIYEQYF
>TRBJ2-3|-|TRBV6-5|-
TGTGCCAGCTCCCAGCGGAAGCTGGGTACAGATACGCAGTATTTT
CASSQRKLGTDTQYF
>TRBJ1-4|-|TRBV11-2|TRBD1
TGTGCCAGCAGCGCGGGACAGAATAATGAAAAACTGTTTTTT
CASSAGQNNEKLFF
>TRBJ1-1|-|TRBV5-8|-
TGTGCCAGCAGCTGGGCGGGGGGGGGCTTTAGCACTGAAGCTTTCTTT
CASSWAGGGFSTEAFF
>TRBJ1-1|-|TRBV20-1|-
TGCAGTGCTAGAGTATTCACTGAAGCTTTCTTT
CSARVFTEAFF
>TRBJ1-2|-|TRBV18|-
TGTGCCAGCTCACCCTCCGGGGAACACTATGGCTACACCTTC
CASSPSGEHYGYTF
>TRBJ2-7|-|TRBV29-1|TRBD2
TGCAACACCATCCGGGACGGGGGGGAATTCGAGCAGTACTTC
CNTIRDGGEFEQYF
>TRBJ2-5|-|TRBV4-3|TRBD2
TGCGCCAGCAGCCAAGTTTTAACTAGCGGGAGGGGAGAGGGGGAGACCCAGTACTTC
CASSQVLTSGRGEGETQYF
>TRBJ2-7|-|TRBV5-1|TRBD1
TGCGCCAGCAGCACAACCGGGACAGACCCTTATTACGAGCAGTACTTC
CASSTTGTDPYYEQYF
>TRBJ1-2|few|TRBV7-9|-
TGTGCCAGCAGCCCTTTGGAGAACTATGGCTACACCTTC
CASSPLENYGYTF
>TRBJ1-1|-|TRBV2|-
TGTGCCAGCGGTCTTAGCCCTTTAGGGGGAACTGAAGCTTTCTTT
CASGLSPLGGTEAFF
>TRBJ2-5|-|TRBV5-1|TRBD1
TGCGCCAGCATCGACTTAACCGGGACAGGGAAAGAGACCCAGTACTTC
CASIDLTGTGKETQYF
>TRBJ1-2|-|TRBV28|TRBD1
TGTGCCAGCAGAGGGGCTCGGTCTCTCGAGGGGGCCCATGGCTACACCTTC
CASRGARSLEGAHGYTF
>TRBJ2-3|-|TRBV11-3|-
TGTGCCAGCAGCTCGGACACAAACCGGGATACGCAGTATTTT
CASSSDTNRDTQYF
>TRBJ2-2|-|TRBV19|TRBD2
TGTGCCAGTAGGACTAGCGGGAGTGCCGGGGAGCTGTTTTTT
CASRTSGSAGELFF
>TRBJ2-1|-|TRBV11-2|-
TGTGCCAGCAGCTACAGGACAGTGCCAGACAATGAGCAGTTCTTC
CASSYRTVPDNEQFF
>TRBJ2-2|-|TRBV11-3|TRBD1
TGTGCCAGCAGCTCAAGGACAGGGGCGGACACCGGGGAGCTGTTTTTT
CASSSRTGADTGELFF
>TRBJ1-4|once|TRBV10-3|TRBD1
TGTGCCATCAGTGAGCCGGGACAGGGGAATGAAAAACTGTTTTTT
CAISEPGQGNEKLFF